This entry features one T cell receptor beta chain sequence. Its antigen is currently unknown. The junction and the germline gene differ at one end; a read error may be behind it. This entry is derived from a study of T cell responses to AZD1222 COVID-19 vaccine. The overall study: Analyses pooled second doses at about 4 or about 12 weeks. Regarding the study as a whole: Dominant at 160-218 and 743-854, vaccine-associated CD4 TCRs also spanned spike. Nearly half of spike-specific TCRs reportedly go after variant regions that carry no mutations. Donors were mostly white British, more females; clonal diversity possibly underestimated.

TCRdb keeps only in-frame clones here, not all; method: immunoSEQ multiplex PCR. The sample lists under 100,000 clones, about 86% occurring once. Germline values: CDR1 LNHDA, CDR2 SQIVND (reference sequence). CDR3 length: 13 residues. This receptor was obtained from an adult in good health. V usage is TRBV19 and J usage is TRBJ2-4, with 11 positions matching TRBD2. The source material was peripheral blood, sampled on day 0 of AZD1222 vaccination. DNA for the CDR3: TGTGCCAGTAGTCCACGTAGCGGGAGGGCTCCATTCTTC. It is translated as CASSPRSGRAPFF.